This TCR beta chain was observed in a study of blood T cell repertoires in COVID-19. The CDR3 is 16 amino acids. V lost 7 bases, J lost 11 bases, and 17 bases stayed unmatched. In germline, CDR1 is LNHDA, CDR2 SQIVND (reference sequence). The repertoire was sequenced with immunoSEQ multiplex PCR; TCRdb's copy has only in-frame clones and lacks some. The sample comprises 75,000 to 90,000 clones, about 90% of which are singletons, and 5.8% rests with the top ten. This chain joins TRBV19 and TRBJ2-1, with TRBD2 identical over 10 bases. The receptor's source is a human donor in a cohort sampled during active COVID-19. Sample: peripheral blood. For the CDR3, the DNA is TGTGCCAGTACCAACTTAGCGGGGGGCGCTGAGATAAAGCAGTTCTTC. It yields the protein CASTNLAGGAEIKQFF.